This TCR beta chain was recorded in a study of response to subunit inactivated influenza vaccine. Findings and caveats of the study: Authors suggested each seasonal influenza vaccination recruits few new T cells.

Using its own MiXCR run on the RT-PCR reads, TCRdb lists one record per CDR3 protein. The data show 550,000 to 650,000 distinct CDR3 sequences, approximately 10% seen once. The germline V gene has CDR1 LGHNT and CDR2 FRNRAP. CDR3 length: 15 residues. The ends were cut back, 5 bases at V and 4 bases at J, with 18 bases in the middle. As concerns this clonotype: Its matching antigen is unknown.

This TCR derives from a man between 45 and 60 years old who received an inactivated influenza vaccine. The starting material was PBMCs from blood, obtained on the day of vaccination. This chain connects TRBV12-5 to TRBJ2-7; D is possibly TRBD1 (5 bases). The CDR3 is CASGVPDSLTYEQYF. CDR3 coding DNA: TGTGCTAGTGGTGTCCCCGACAGCCTGACTTACGAGCAGTACTTC.